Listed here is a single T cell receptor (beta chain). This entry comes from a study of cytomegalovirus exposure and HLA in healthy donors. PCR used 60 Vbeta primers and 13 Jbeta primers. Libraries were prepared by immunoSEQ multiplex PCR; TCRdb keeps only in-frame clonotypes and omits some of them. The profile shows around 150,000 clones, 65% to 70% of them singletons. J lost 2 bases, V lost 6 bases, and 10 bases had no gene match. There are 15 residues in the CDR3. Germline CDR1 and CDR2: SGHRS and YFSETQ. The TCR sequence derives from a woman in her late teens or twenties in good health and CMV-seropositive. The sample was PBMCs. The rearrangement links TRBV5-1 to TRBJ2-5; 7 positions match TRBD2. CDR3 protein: CASTRTSLTQETQYF. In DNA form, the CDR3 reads TGCGCCAGCACCAGGACTAGTCTCACACAAGAGACCCAGTACTTC.